The sequence of this T cell receptor (beta chain) was determined in a study of blood T cells in healthy people across ages. Each of the donors had 8 to 10 milliliters of peripheral blood drawn into EDTA-treated Vacutainer tubes. Comments on this clonotype: Its antigen is undetermined.

The authors ran a second PCR of about 7 to 11 cycles using a sample-barcoded 5' primer and a J-beta primer mix. TCRdb re-called the 5' RACE reads through MiXCR, storing one row per CDR3 protein. The table lists around 1,000,000 distinct CDR3 sequences, 25% of them singletons, with around 0.75% in the top ten. V shed 1 base and J 7 bases; nucleotides not matched to a gene: 5. This CDR3 has 17 residues. Germline CDR1 SGDLS, CDR2 YYNGEE. Study-wide findings and caveats: No one knew whether donors had CMV, which possibly confounded expanded clonotype changes.

In addition, the sample was reused for a study of T cells of mothers and their children. In that study: A few mothers and their six children, all healthy Caucasians, donated. Mother-child pairs who were related displayed a slightly higher overlap than unrelated pairs, a difference that was non-significant.

The rearrangement joins TRBV9 to TRBJ2-1, with 16 bases identical to TRBD2. Input material: blood. This receptor was identified in a girl aged 2-10 years in good health. The CDR3 DNA reads as TGTGCCAGCAGCGTATTGGGACTAGCGGGAGGGTGGAATGAGCAGTTCTTC. Protein: CASSVLGLAGGWNEQFF.